These 18 T cell receptor beta chains came from one sample sequenced in a study of CD8+ T cells in alopecia areata. It was with CD4, CD8alpha, NKG2D, NKG2ACE and other markers that pooled cutaneous lymph node cells were sorted. It was cDNA, reverse transcribed from extracted RNA, that served as the sequencing template. Using immunoSEQ multiplex PCR, the repertoire was profiled, and TCRdb retains in-frame clones only, with some absent. The specimen has about 270,000 clones, none found just once. Sequencing was performed on CD4+ T cells sorted from a lymph node. The receptors stem from a C3H/HeJ mouse with alopecia areata. Mouse strain MHC haplotype: H2-k.

This clone was counted between two and nine times. Gene labels here are mouse ones. Read sequence stops 4 residues before the CDR3 end, and the germline J gene provides the missing end. The rearrangement links TRBV17 to TRBJ1-1; D is perhaps TRBD1 (6 bases). Germline-derived CDR1 and CDR2 are MNHDT and YYDKIL. The V and J ends lost 5 bases and 4 bases respectively, with 11 bases between them. This CDR3 comprises 13 residues. The sequenced CDR3 bases are TGTGCTAGCAGTGCCCACAGGGCCACA. It yields the protein CASSAHRAT. The entire CDR3 is CASSAHRATEVFF.

On this clone itself: The gene symbols are mouse symbols. The observed sequence ends 4 residues before the CDR3 terminus, with the missing tail filled in from the germline J gene. The chain is built from TRBV5 and TRBJ2-2, with TRBD1 matching over 7 bases. Germline V gives CDR1 LGHNA, CDR2 YNLKQL (reference sequence). The CDR3 sequence is 15 residues long. After removal of 4 bases from V and 1 base from J, the junction contained 3 bases not matched to a gene. The sequenced part of the CDR3 DNA is TGTGCCAGCAGCCTACAGGGGAGAAACACCGGG. It is translated as CASSLQGRNTG. The full CDR3 reads CASSLQGRNTGQLYF.

There are a few counts of this clone. Gene names are mouse gene names. The CDR3 is cut off 4 residues early in the read; its end comes from the germline J gene. The rearrangement uses TRBV17 and TRBJ2-2; no reliable D call. This CDR3 has 14 amino acids. The V gene lost 4 bases and the J gene lost 3 bases, with 9 bases spanning the gap. From germline, CDR1 is MNHDT and CDR2 YYDKIL. Partial CDR3 DNA: TGTGCTAGCAGTACACAGAGGGACACCGGG. Residues: CASSTQRDTG. The CDR3 in its entirety is CASSTQRDTGQLYF.

This clone has just a few counts. The genes and germline here are from mouse. The read terminates 4 residues before the CDR3 end, so the remaining end is supplied by the germline J gene. The sample carries other DNA sequences with the same CDR3. This chain uses TRBV13-3 with TRBJ2-1, with 7 bases identical to TRBD2. The V gene end was trimmed by 0 bases and the J gene end by 4 bases; junction bases not matched to a gene: 4. Germline loops: CDR1 NNHDY, CDR2 SYVADS. CDR3 length: 15 amino acids. Incomplete CDR3 DNA: TGTGCCAGCAGTGATGCCCGGGGGGGGTATGCT. The encoded protein is CASSDARGGYA. The full-length CDR3 reads as CASSDARGGYAEQFF.

Worth noting for this clone: Gene and germline names: mouse. Sequencing ends 4 residues short of the CDR3 end; the germline J gene provides the rest. The same CDR3 arises from other DNA sequences in this sample as well. V gene TRBV17 combines with J gene TRBJ2-5; 8 nucleotides agree with TRBD1. The CDR3 loop spans 13 amino acids. CDR1 and CDR2 from the germline V gene are MNHDT and YYDKIL. The CDR3 DNA, read in part, is TGTGCTAGCAGTGAGACAGGGGTAGAC. Translating it yields CASSETGVD. The full CDR3 protein is CASSETGVDTQYF.

This clone was observed a few times. Germline and genes here are mouse. The sample contains more than one DNA sequence encoding this CDR3. This chain's CDR3 is CASSLTGGSAETLYF. The sequenced CDR3 bases are TGTGCCAGCTCTCTAACTGGGGGGAGTGCAGAA. This rearrangement joins TRBV12-1 to TRBJ2-3, with 9 bases identical to TRBD2. Coverage ceases 4 residues before the CDR3 finishes, and the germline J gene fills in the end. CDR1 and CDR2 from the germline V gene are SGHSN and HYEKVE. V shed 1 base and J 0 bases; nucleotides not matched to a gene: 1. The CDR3 is made up of 15 amino acids.

This clone was counted a few times. All gene names here are mouse names. The read terminates 4 residues ahead of where the CDR3 ends, so the germline J gene completes it. Additional DNA sequences in this sample encode the identical CDR3. The chain recombines TRBV19 with TRBJ2-1, with 9 bases matching TRBD2. CDR3 length equals 13 residues. V trimming: 5 bases; J trimming: 3 bases; junction bases outside the gene matches: 0. CDR1 and CDR2 from the germline V gene are FNHDT and SITEND (reference sequence). The CDR3: CASRLGGYAEQFF. Partial CDR3 DNA: TGTGCCAGCAGACTGGGGGGCTATGCT. Full variable domain (missing parts from reference TRBV19 and TRBJ2-1): GGIITQTPKFLIGQEGQKLTLKCQQNFNHDTMYWYRQDSGKGLRLIYYSITENDLQKGDLSEGYDASREKKSSFSLTVTSAQKNEMAVFLCASRLGGYAEQFFGPGTRLTVL.

This clone was detected only a few times. The gene symbols are mouse symbols. The read finishes 4 residues shy of the CDR3 end, and the germline J gene is used to complete it. The chain uses TRBV31 and TRBJ1-1; 8 bases map to TRBD1. The V and J ends lost 1 base and 4 bases, in that order; junction bases with no gene match: 5. There are 14 residues in the CDR3. CDR1 and CDR2 from the germline V gene are GKSSPN and SITVG. CDR3 loop: CAWSPRTGFTEVFF. CDR3 DNA (partial): TGTGCCTGGAGTCCCCGGACAGGGTTCACA.

In regard to this clone: Germline and genes: mouse. The read finishes 4 residues shy of the CDR3 end, and the germline J gene is used to complete it. V is TRBV13-1 and J is TRBJ2-3; TRBD1 agrees at 8 bases. V gave up 6 bases and J gave up 3 bases; unmatched junction bases: 3. CDR3 length equals 13 residues. CDR1 and CDR2 (germline): NSHNY, SYGAGN. The sequenced CDR3 bases are TGTGCCAGCAATCGACAGGGGGCAGAA. This codes for CASNRQGAE. The whole CDR3 is CASNRQGAETLYF.

This clone was counted a few times. Germline and genes here are mouse. Read data end 4 residues before the CDR3 end; the end is taken from the germline J gene. The chain combines TRBV1 with TRBJ2-2; D possibly corresponds to TRBD1 (6 bases). Germline V gives CDR1 NSQYPW, CDR2 LRSPGD (reference sequence). Deletions cut 6 bases from V and 3 bases from J, with 14 bases between. CDR3 length: 15 amino acids. The CDR3 protein is CTCRAQGGDTGQLYF. The DNA read from the CDR3 is TGCACCTGCAGGGCACAGGGAGGGGACACCGGG.

This clone has more than one count but fewer than ten. Gene names refer to mouse genes. The CDR3 end falls 4 residues outside the read, so it is completed with the germline J gene. The chain couples TRBV13-2 to TRBJ2-3; maybe TRBD1 (6 bases). The CDR3 contains 13 residues. The V gene lost 5 bases and the J gene lost 2 bases, with 9 bases spanning the gap. CDR1 is NNHNN and CDR2 is SYGAGS in the germline V gene (reference sequence). The CDR3 here is CASGRQVAETLYF. Partial CDR3 DNA: TGTGCCAGCGGGAGACAGGTTGCAGAA.

This clone was counted a few times. Gene names refer to mouse genes. Sequencing ends 4 residues short of the CDR3 end; the germline J gene provides the rest. The chain couples TRBV19 to TRBJ1-2, with D possibly matching TRBD1 (6 bases). The CDR3 contains 12 residues. Germline loops: CDR1 FNHDT, CDR2 SITEND (reference sequence). Incomplete CDR3 DNA: TGTGCCAGCAGTATATCAGGGGTC. Its protein product is CASSISGV. The CDR3 in its entirety is CASSISGVDYTF.

This clone was seen more than once but under ten times. The gene names here belong to mouse. The read gets to within 4 residues of the CDR3 end, and the germline J gene fills in the rest. The J gene is TRBJ2-3, the V gene TRBV13-3; 8 bases fit TRBD2. The CDR3 loop spans 16 amino acids. With V trimmed by 7 bases and J by 0 bases, 10 bases remained unmatched. CDR1 is NNHDY, CDR2 SYVADS, per germline. The DNA read from the CDR3 is TGTGCCAGCGTGGAGAGAGGGGGGGCAAGTGCAGAA. This translates into CASVERGGASAE. The CDR3 as a whole reads CASVERGGASAETLYF.

This clone was picked up a small number of times. Gene names and germline refer to mouse. The read comes to an end 4 residues before the CDR3 does, leaving the germline J gene to fill in the end. Other DNA sequences of this sample code for an identical CDR3. V usage is TRBV5 and J usage is TRBJ2-2, with 10 bases that match TRBD1. After removal of 5 bases from V and 3 bases from J, the junction contained 3 bases not matched to a gene. Germline lookup yields CDR1 LGHNA and CDR2 YNLKQL (reference sequence). The CDR3 has 15 amino acids. The DNA read from the CDR3 is TGTGCCAGCAGCAGACAGGGGGCCGACACCGGG. Amino acid sequence: CASSRQGADTG. The whole CDR3 protein is CASSRQGADTGQLYF.

This clone was recorded a few times. Gene names denote mouse genes. The read finishes 4 residues shy of the CDR3 end, and the germline J gene is used to complete it. The rearrangement links TRBV13-1 to TRBJ2-2, with D possibly matching TRBD1 (6 bases). The CDR3 covers 15 residues. The germline V gene has CDR1 NSHNY and CDR2 SYGAGN. Trimming took off 5 bases at V and 0 bases at J, with 11 bases between the two ends. The CDR3 loop is CASSTGTTNTGQLYF. The part of the CDR3 DNA that was read is TGTGCCAGCAGCACCGGGACAACAAACACCGGG.

This clone has a handful of counts. Possible read error: a much larger clone is one base away. Mouse names are used for the genes. The read stops 4 residues short of the end of the CDR3; the missing end is completed from the germline J gene. J is TRBJ1-1 and V is TRBV13-2, with D tentatively TRBD1 (6 bases). The CDR3 extends over 12 amino acids. V was pared by 7 bases and J by 1 base, with 8 bases between. Looked up from germline, CDR1 is NNHNN and CDR2 is SYGAGS (reference sequence). CDR3 amino acids: CASRDKNTEVFF. The CDR3 bases that were read are TGTGCCAGCCGGGACAAAAACACA.

This clone has a handful of counts. Gene names are mouse gene names. The read finishes 4 residues shy of the CDR3 end, and the germline J gene is used to complete it. The chain combines TRBV19 with TRBJ2-7, with TRBD1 as a possible D gene (5 bases). The germline CDR1 and CDR2 sequences are FNHDT and SITEND (reference sequence). The germline V and J ends were trimmed by 2 bases and 0 bases, with 6 bases remaining between them. CDR3 length: 13 amino acids. CDR3 protein: CASSMQGSYEQYF. The part of the CDR3 DNA that was read is TGTGCCAGCAGTATGCAGGGCTCCTAT. Complete variable domain (other parts from reference TRBV19 and TRBJ2-7): GGIITQTPKFLIGQEGQKLTLKCQQNFNHDTMYWYRQDSGKGLRLIYYSITENDLQKGDLSEGYDASREKKSSFSLTVTSAQKNEMAVFLCASSMQGSYEQYFGPGTRLTVL.

This clone has just a few counts. Gene names are mouse gene names. The read is 4 residues too short to cover the CDR3 end, so that end is filled in from the germline J gene. The J gene is TRBJ2-7, the V gene TRBV2; D ambiguous. This CDR3 comprises 13 residues. CDR1 and CDR2 (germline): LGHNA, YSYQKL. The V end was cut by 6 bases, the J end by 3 bases, with 12 bases between. The DNA read from the CDR3 is TGTGCCAGCAGTCAGACAAACATCTAT. It codes for CASSQTNIY. The whole CDR3 protein is CASSQTNIYEQYF.